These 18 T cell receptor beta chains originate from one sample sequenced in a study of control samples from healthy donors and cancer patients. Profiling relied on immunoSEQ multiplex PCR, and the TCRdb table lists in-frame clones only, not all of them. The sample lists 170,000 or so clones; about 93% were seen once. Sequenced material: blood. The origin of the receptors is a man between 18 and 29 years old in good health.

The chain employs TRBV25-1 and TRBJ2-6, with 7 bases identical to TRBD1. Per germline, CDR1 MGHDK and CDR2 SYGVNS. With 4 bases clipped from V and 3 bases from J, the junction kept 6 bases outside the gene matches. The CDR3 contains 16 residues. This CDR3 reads CASSGRGQVGANVLTF. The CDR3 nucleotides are TGTGCCAGCAGTGGTAGGGGGCAGGTTGGGGCCAACGTCCTGACTTTC. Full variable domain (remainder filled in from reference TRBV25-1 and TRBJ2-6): EADIYQTPRYLVIGTGKKITLECSQTMGHDKMYWYQQDPGMELHLIHYSYGVNSTEKGDLSSESTVSRIRTEHFPLTLESARPSHTSQYLCASSGRGQVGANVLTFGAGSRLTVL.

The CDR3 loop is CASSRHPLGAGGLNEQFF. CDR3 coding DNA: TGCGCCAGCAGCCGCCACCCCCTAGGAGCGGGGGGGTTAAATGAGCAGTTCTTC. The V gene is TRBV4-1, the J gene TRBJ2-1, with TRBD2 identical over 10 bases. Germline trimming cut 4 bases from V and 7 bases from J; bases unmatched to any gene: 16. This CDR3 spans 18 amino acids. CDR1 MGHRA and CDR2 YSYEKL come from the germline V gene.

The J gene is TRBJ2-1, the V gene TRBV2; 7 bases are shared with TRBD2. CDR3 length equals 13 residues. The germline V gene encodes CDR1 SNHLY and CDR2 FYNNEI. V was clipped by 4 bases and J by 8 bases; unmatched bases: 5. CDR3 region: CASSGDRGDEQFF. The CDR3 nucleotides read TGTGCCAGCAGTGGGGATCGGGGGGATGAGCAGTTCTTC.

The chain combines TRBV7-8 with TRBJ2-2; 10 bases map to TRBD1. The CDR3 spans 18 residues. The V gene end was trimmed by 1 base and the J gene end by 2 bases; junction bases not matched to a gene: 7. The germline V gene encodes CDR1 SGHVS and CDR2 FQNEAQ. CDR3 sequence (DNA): TGTGCCAGCAGCTTAGGGTTTGGGACAGGGGTCAACACCGGGGAGCTGTTTTTT. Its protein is CASSLGFGTGVNTGELFF.

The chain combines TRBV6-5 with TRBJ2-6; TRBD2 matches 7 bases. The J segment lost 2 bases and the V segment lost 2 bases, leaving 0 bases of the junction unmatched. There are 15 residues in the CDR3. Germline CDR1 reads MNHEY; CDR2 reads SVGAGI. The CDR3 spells CASSYRGAGANVLTF. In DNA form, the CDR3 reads TGTGCCAGCAGTTACCGGGGGGCTGGGGCCAACGTCCTGACTTTC.

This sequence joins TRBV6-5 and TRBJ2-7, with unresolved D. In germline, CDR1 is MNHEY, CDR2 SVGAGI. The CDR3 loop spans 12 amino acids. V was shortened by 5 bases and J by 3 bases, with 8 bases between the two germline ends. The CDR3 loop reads CASSTTRYEQYF. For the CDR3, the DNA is TGTGCCAGCAGTACGACACGCTACGAGCAGTACTTC.

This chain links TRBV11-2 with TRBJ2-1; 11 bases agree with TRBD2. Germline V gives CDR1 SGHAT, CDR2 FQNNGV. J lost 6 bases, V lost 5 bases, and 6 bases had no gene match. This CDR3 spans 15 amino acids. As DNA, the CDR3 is TGTGCCAGCAGCATTAGCGGGGGGGCGATCAATGAGCAGTTCTTC. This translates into CASSISGGAINEQFF.

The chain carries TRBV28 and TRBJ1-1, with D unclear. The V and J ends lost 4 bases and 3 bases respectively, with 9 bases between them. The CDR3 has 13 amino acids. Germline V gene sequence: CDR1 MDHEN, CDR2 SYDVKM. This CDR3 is CASSSQPYTEAFF. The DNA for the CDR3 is TGTGCCAGCAGTTCTCAGCCATACACTGAAGCTTTCTTT.

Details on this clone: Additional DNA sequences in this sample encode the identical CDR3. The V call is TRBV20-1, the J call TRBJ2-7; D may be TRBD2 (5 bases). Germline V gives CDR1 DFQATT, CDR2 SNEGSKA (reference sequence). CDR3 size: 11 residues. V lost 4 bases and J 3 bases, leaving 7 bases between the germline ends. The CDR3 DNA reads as TGCAGTGCTACCGGGGTCTACGAGCAGTACTTC. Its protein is CSATGVYEQYF.

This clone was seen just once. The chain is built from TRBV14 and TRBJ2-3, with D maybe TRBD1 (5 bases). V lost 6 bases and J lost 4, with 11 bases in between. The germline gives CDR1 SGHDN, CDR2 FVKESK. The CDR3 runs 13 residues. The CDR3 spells CASRGLLPDTQYF. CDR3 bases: TGTGCCAGCAGGGGGCTATTGCCAGATACGCAGTATTTT.

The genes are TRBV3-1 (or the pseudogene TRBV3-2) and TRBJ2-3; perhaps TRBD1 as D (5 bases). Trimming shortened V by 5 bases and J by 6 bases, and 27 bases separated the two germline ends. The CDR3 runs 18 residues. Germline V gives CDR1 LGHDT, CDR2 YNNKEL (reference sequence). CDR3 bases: TGTGCCAGCAGCTTCCTAAGATGGGGCGGCCTAAATACCGATACGCAGTATTTT. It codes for CASSFLRWGGLNTDTQYF.

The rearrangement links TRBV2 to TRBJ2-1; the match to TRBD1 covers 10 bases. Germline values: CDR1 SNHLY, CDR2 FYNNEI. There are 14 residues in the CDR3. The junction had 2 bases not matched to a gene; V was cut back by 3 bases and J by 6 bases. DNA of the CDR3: TGTGCCAGCAGTGAGGACAGGGGGGTCAATGAGCAGTTCTTC. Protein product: CASSEDRGVNEQFF.

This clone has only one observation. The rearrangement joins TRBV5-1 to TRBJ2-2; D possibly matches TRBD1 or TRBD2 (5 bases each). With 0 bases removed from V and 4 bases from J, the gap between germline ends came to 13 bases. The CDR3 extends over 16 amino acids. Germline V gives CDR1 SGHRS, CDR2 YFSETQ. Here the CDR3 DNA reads TGCGCCAGCAGCTTGGTTTTGAGGGGTCCCACCGGGGAGCTGTTTTTT. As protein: CASSLVLRGPTGELFF.

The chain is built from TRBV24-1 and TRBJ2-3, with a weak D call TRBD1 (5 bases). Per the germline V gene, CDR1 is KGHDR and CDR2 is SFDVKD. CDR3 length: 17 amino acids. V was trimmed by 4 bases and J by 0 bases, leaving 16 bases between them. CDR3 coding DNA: TGTGCCACCAGTGAGGGCCGAGACAGTTCTAGCACAGATACGCAGTATTTT. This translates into CATSEGRDSSSTDTQYF.

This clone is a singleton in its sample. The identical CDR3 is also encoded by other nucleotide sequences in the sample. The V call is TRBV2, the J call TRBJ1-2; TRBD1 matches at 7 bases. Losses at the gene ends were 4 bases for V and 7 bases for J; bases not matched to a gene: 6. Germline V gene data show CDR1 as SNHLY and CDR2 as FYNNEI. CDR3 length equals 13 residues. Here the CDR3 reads CASSVEGAGGYTF. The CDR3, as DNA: TGTGCCAGCAGTGTGGAGGGGGCGGGTGGCTACACCTTC.

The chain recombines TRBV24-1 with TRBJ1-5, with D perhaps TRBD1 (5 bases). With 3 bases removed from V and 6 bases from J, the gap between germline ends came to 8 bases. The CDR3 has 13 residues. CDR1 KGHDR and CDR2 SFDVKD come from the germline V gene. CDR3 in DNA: TGTGCCACCAGTGATACACAGGCTCAGCCCCAGCATTTT. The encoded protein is CATSDTQAQPQHF.

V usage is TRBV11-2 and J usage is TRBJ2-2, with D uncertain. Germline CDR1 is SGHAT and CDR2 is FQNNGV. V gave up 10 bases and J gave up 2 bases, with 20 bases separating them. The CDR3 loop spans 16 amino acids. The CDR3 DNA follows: TGTGCCATTACACTTCAAAGGAAGGTTAACACCGGGGAGCTGTTTTTT. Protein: CAITLQRKVNTGELFF.

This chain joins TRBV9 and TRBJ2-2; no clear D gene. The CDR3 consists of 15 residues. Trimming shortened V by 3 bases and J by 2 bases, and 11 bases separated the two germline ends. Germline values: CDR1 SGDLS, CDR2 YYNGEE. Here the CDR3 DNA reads TGTGCCAGCAGCGCCCGTCCACTAAACACCGGGGAGCTGTTTTTT. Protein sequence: CASSARPLNTGELFF.